The clone carrying this T cell receptor beta chain was recorded once. Antigen specificity is unknown. This sample was included in a study of OX40 agonist ivuxolimab in advanced cancers. In the study overall: An agonistic anti-OX40 (CD134) antibody, ivuxolimab, was used to treat the patients. Patient treatment consisted of intravenous ivuxolimab administration every 2 weeks at 0.01 to 10 mg/kg.

Trimming shortened V by 0 bases and J by 0 bases, and 10 bases separated the two germline ends. The CDR3 covers 15 residues. The germline CDR1 and CDR2 sequences are SGDLS and YYNGEE. The study's findings and limits: Clonal expansion in partial responders at 0.1-3.0 mg/kg ranked among the lowest. Dose levels from 0.1 to 3.0 mg/kg saw CD4+ and CD8+ blood T cells expand clonally by week 6.

Sequencing used immunoSEQ multiplex PCR; TCRdb keeps in-frame clones, though not all of them. The table shows roughly 67,000 clones, with approximately 88% occurring only once. The J gene is TRBJ2-7, the V gene TRBV9; perhaps TRBD2 as D (5 bases). This sample comprised CD4+ or CD8+ T cells sorted from blood, obtained in a trial of the OX40 agonist ivuxolimab. The receptor was derived from an adult with an advanced solid tumor such as melanoma, head and neck, liver or kidney cancer. In DNA, the CDR3 is TGTGCCAGCAGCGTAGGCCCTACTAGCTCCTACGAGCAGTACTTC. This codes for CASSVGPTSSYEQYF.